One sample yielded the 23 T cell receptor beta chains listed below, sequenced in a study of cytomegalovirus exposure and HLA in healthy donors. PCR primers comprised 60 Vbeta and 13 Jbeta primers. The protocol was immunoSEQ multiplex PCR, while the TCRdb copy is restricted to in-frame clones and leaves out a portion. This sample has tens of thousands of clones, with roughly 74% found just once. The sample consisted of PBMCs. These receptors were obtained from a female donor in good health and CMV-seronegative.

The CDR3 spells CASSRVGLAGASSTDTQYF. CDR3 DNA sequence: TGTGCCAGCAGCCGCGTTGGACTAGCGGGGGCCTCTAGCACAGATACGCAGTATTTT. The rearrangement links TRBV11-2 to TRBJ2-3; 13 bases line up with TRBD2. The length of the CDR3 is 19 residues. Germline lookup yields CDR1 SGHAT and CDR2 FQNNGV. J gave up 0 bases and V 5 bases, and 11 bases lay outside the gene matches.

CDR3 protein: CATSGRVAGNTIYF. In DNA form, the CDR3 reads TGTGCCACCAGCGGCAGGGTTGCCGGAAACACCATATATTTT. This chain connects TRBV15 to TRBJ1-3, with TRBD1 as a possible D gene (5 bases). The V gene lost 5 bases and the J gene lost 4 bases, with 12 bases spanning the gap. CDR1 is LNHNV, CDR2 YYDKDF, per germline (reference sequence). CDR3 size: 14 residues.

The rearrangement uses TRBV9 and TRBJ2-3; weak D call: TRBD2 (6 bases). The CDR3 runs 15 residues. Germline values: CDR1 SGDLS, CDR2 YYNGEE. Trimming left V 4 bases short and J 3 bases short, with 15 bases between. CDR3 region: CASSSTGLITDTQYF. The CDR3 DNA reads TGTGCCAGCAGCTCAACGGGACTCATAACAGATACGCAGTATTTT.

The V call is TRBV20-1, the J call TRBJ1-1; D ambiguous. V lost 3 bases and J lost 2, with 4 bases in between. The CDR3 totals 11 residues. Germline lookup yields CDR1 DFQATT and CDR2 SNEGSKA (reference sequence). The CDR3 spells CSASINTEAFF. The CDR3 DNA is TGCAGTGCTAGTATTAACACTGAAGCTTTCTTT.

This clone was picked up one time. The chain uses TRBV6-4 and TRBJ1-2; D is unresolved. Germline CDR1 and CDR2: MRHNA and SNTAGT. The CDR3 consists of 11 residues. Trimming removed 6 bases at V and 2 bases at J, with 4 bases between. The chain's CDR3 is CASRQNYGYTF. The DNA of the CDR3 is TGTGCCAGCAGACAGAACTATGGCTACACCTTC.

The count of this clone is one. The chain has TRBV18 and TRBJ2-7, with 9 bases identical to TRBD1. The trim removed 1 base at V and 7 bases at J, leaving 14 bases unmatched. The CDR3 runs 17 residues. The germline gives CDR1 KGHSH, CDR2 LQKENI. The CDR3 DNA follows: TGTGCCAGCTCACCACTCCCGGCCGGGACAGGGTCTCTGGAGCAGTACTTC. Protein product: CASSPLPAGTGSLEQYF.

V is TRBV30 and J is TRBJ2-5; D possibly corresponds to TRBD2 (6 bases). The V gene's germline CDR1 is GTSNPN and CDR2 SVGIG (reference sequence). The length of the CDR3 is 14 residues. Between the trimmed V and J ends, which lost 2 bases and 2 bases, there was a span of 12 bases. The CDR3 loop reads CAWSLIRGQETQYF. The DNA for the CDR3 is TGTGCCTGGAGTCTTATCCGGGGGCAAGAGACCCAGTACTTC.

The gene calls are TRBV6-5 and TRBJ1-2; D gene unclear. Trimming left V 6 bases short and J 4 bases short, with 12 bases between. Germline CDR1 is MNHEY and CDR2 is SVGAGI. This CDR3 comprises 13 residues. CDR3: CASRITSGYGYTF. CDR3 sequence (DNA): TGTGCCAGCAGAATTACGTCCGGCTATGGCTACACCTTC.

V and J are TRBV5-1 and TRBJ2-5; D might be TRBD2 (6 bases). This CDR3 comprises 14 residues. Germline CDR1 SGHRS, CDR2 YFSETQ. The ends were cut back, 1 base at V and 5 bases at J, with 12 bases in the middle. CDR3 nucleotides: TGCGCCAGCAGCTTGATGGGGGGAAGGGAGACCCAGTACTTC. Residues: CASSLMGGRETQYF.

The gene calls are TRBV4-2 and TRBJ2-7, with 13 bases lining up with TRBD2. The germline gives CDR1 LGHNA, CDR2 YNFKEQ. The trim removed 0 bases at V and 0 bases at J, leaving 11 bases unmatched. CDR3 size: 20 residues. As DNA, the CDR3 is TGTGCCAGCAGCCAAGATGTAACCGGGACTAGCGGGACTAGCTCCTACGAGCAGTACTTC. Translation: CASSQDVTGTSGTSSYEQYF.

V usage is TRBV5-5 and J usage is TRBJ1-1, with 8 bases aligning to TRBD1. CDR1 and CDR2 from the germline V gene are SGHKS and YYEKEE (reference sequence). The CDR3 extends over 13 amino acids. Losses at the gene ends were 2 bases for V and 3 bases for J; bases not matched to a gene: 0. The CDR3 spells CASSLQGDTEAFF. The CDR3 DNA reads as TGTGCCAGCAGCTTACAGGGGGACACTGAAGCTTTCTTT.

This sequence joins TRBV19 and TRBJ1-4; 7 nucleotides line up with TRBD1. J was trimmed by 8 bases and V by 6 bases; bases with no gene match: 15. The germline CDR1 and CDR2 sequences are LNHDA and SQIVND (reference sequence). CDR3 length: 16 amino acids. The CDR3 reads CASSPGLYRGGEKLFF. CDR3 bases: TGTGCCAGTAGCCCGGGTTTGTACAGGGGAGGAGAAAAACTGTTTTTT.

The chain joins TRBV29-1 to TRBJ1-1, with TRBD1 as a possible D gene (5 bases). Germline values: CDR1 SQVTM, CDR2 ANQGSEA. The CDR3 loop spans 12 amino acids. V gave up 5 bases and J gave up 1 base, with 8 bases separating them. The CDR3 bases are TGCAGCGTTCGGCAGGGGAACACTGAAGCTTTCTTT. Translation: CSVRQGNTEAFF.

V is TRBV10-3 and J is TRBJ1-5; D ambiguous. The CDR3 runs to 13 residues. The V gene's germline CDR1 is ENHRY and CDR2 SYGVKD. With 3 bases removed from V and 0 bases from J, the gap between germline ends came to 3 bases. CDR3 protein: CAISEASNQPQHF. For the CDR3, the DNA is TGTGCCATCAGTGAAGCTAGCAATCAGCCCCAGCATTTT.

This rearrangement joins TRBV18 to TRBJ1-2, with a possible D match to TRBD1 (5 bases). In germline, CDR1 is KGHSH, CDR2 LQKENI. V was trimmed by 6 bases and J by 4 bases, leaving 12 bases between them. The CDR3 length is 13 residues. The CDR3 region has the DNA TGTGCCAGCTCTTTCGACAGCCCCTATGGCTACACCTTC. Amino acid sequence: CASSFDSPYGYTF.

V is TRBV7-3 and J is TRBJ2-5, with D tentatively TRBD1 (6 bases). The J call may be incorrect, as the DNA end agrees better with TRBJ2-7. Germline V gene sequence: CDR1 SGHTA, CDR2 FQGTGA. This CDR3 is built from 14 residues. DNA for the CDR3: TGTGCCAGCAGCTTATCACAGGGCCCCTACGAGCAGTACTTC. Protein product: CASSLSQGPYEQYF.

V and J are TRBV29-1 and TRBJ2-7; 7 bases fit TRBD1. With 4 bases clipped from V and 2 bases from J, the junction kept 5 bases outside the gene matches. Germline lookup yields CDR1 SQVTM and CDR2 ANQGSEA. This CDR3 has 13 residues. CDR3 in DNA: TGCAGCGTTGGCGACAGGGCTACCTACGAGCAGTACTTC. As protein: CSVGDRATYEQYF.

The V call is TRBV2, the J call TRBJ2-7; D is perhaps TRBD2 (7 bases). Germline V lookup: CDR1 SNHLY, CDR2 FYNNEI. The CDR3 runs 14 residues. Between the trimmed V and J ends, which lost 8 bases and 0 bases, there was a span of 14 bases. The DNA for the CDR3 is TGTGCCAGCCGGGGGGCAGCGCTCTCCTACGAGCAGTACTTC. Protein product: CASRGAALSYEQYF.

The V and J genes are TRBV5-1 and TRBJ1-6; a weak D match, TRBD1 (6 bases). V was clipped by 1 base and J by 8 bases, with 7 bases between them. This CDR3 contains 13 residues. Germline CDR1 and CDR2: SGHRS and YFSETQ. CDR3 in DNA: TGCGCCAGCAGCTTGTCAGGGGATTCACCCCTCCACTTT. Translation: CASSLSGDSPLHF.

The rearrangement joins TRBV6-5 to TRBJ1-2; the D gene is possibly TRBD1 (6 bases). The V gene's germline CDR1 is MNHEY and CDR2 SVGAGI. V was shortened by 0 bases and J by 8 bases, with 10 bases between the two germline ends. There are 13 residues in the CDR3. The CDR3 coding sequence is TGTGCCAGCAGTTACTCGGCAGGGGTCGGCTACACCTTC. This translates into CASSYSAGVGYTF.

The J gene is TRBJ1-5, the V gene TRBV15; possibly TRBD1 for D (6 bases). The V gene lost 0 bases and the J gene lost 1 base, with 10 bases spanning the gap. Germline loops: CDR1 LNHNV, CDR2 YYDKDF (reference sequence). CDR3 length: 16 amino acids. The CDR3 DNA is TGTGCCACCAGCAGAGACTGGACAGTCAGCAATCAGCCCCAGCATTTT. As protein: CATSRDWTVSNQPQHF. Full variable domain (outside the CDR3, taken from reference TRBV15 and TRBJ1-5): DAMVIQNPRYQVTQFGKPVTLSCSQTLNHNVMYWYQQKSSQAPKLLFHYYDKDFNNEADTPDNFQSRRPNTSFCFLDIRSPGLGDTAMYLCATSRDWTVSNQPQHFGDGTRLSIL.

This sequence joins TRBV19 and TRBJ1-2; D is undetermined. V dropped 1 base and J dropped 4 bases, with 10 bases sitting between them. Germline assignment: CDR1 LNHDA and CDR2 SQIVND (reference sequence). The CDR3 is made up of 14 amino acids. For the CDR3, the DNA is TGTGCCAGTAGTATAGGCGCCATCGTCTATGGCTACACCTTC. This translates into CASSIGAIVYGYTF.

This sequence joins TRBV19 and TRBJ1-6; 8 bases map to TRBD1. The V and J ends lost 1 base and 10 bases, in that order; junction bases with no gene match: 9. CDR1 LNHDA and CDR2 SQIVND come from the germline V gene (reference sequence). This CDR3 comprises 16 residues. The CDR3 region is CASSIVGGDRGSPLHF. DNA for the CDR3: TGTGCCAGTAGTATAGTAGGGGGAGACAGGGGATCACCCCTCCACTTT.